This is a list of T cell receptor beta chains from one sample in a study of early T cells in non-severe SARS-CoV-2 infection. TCRdb re-called the 5' RACE reads with MiXCR, one entry per CDR3 protein. This sample carries 64,000 or so distinct CDR3 sequences, about 12% of them seen once, and the ten largest clones take about 4%. The sequenced material came from whole blood. These receptors were taken from an adult who was a healthcare worker with PCR-confirmed SARS-CoV-2 infection or an uninfected control (not recorded which). The CDR3 runs from the conserved cysteine through the conserved F or W. The order of the fields is J gene, V gene, clone size, D gene, CDR3 DNA, CDR3 protein. D genes are given only for firm matches. Not all rows give a size; the values are once, few, many and, for expanded clones, a class.

J: TRBJ1-1; V: TRBV12-3/TRBV12-4; size: -; D: TRBD1; DNA: TGTGCCAGCAGAGGTGACAGGGTAGGCACTGAAGCTTTCTTT; CDR3: CASRGDRVGTEAFF
J: TRBJ1-3; V: TRBV3-1; size: few; D: -; DNA: TGTGCCAGCAGCCGATTCCAGGGGTACGGAAACACCATATATTTT; CDR3: CASSRFQGYGNTIYF
J: TRBJ2-1; V: TRBV6-5; size: few; D: -; DNA: TGTGCCAGCAGTTCCCGGTGGAAGTCCTACAATGAGCAGTTCTTC; CDR3: CASSSRWKSYNEQFF
J: TRBJ1-3; V: TRBV30; size: -; D: -; DNA: TGTGCCTGGAGTTTGGACCGTTCTGAAAACACCATATATTTT; CDR3: CAWSLDRSENTIYF
J: TRBJ2-7; V: TRBV5-1; size: few; D: TRBD2; DNA: TGCGCCAGCAGCTCGCGGGGGAGCTCCTACGAGCAGTACTTC; CDR3: CASSSRGSSYEQYF
J: TRBJ1-5; V: TRBV20-1; size: few; D: -; DNA: TGCAGTGCTTCCCCGGGGGGATCTCAGCCCCAGCATTTT; CDR3: CSASPGGSQPQHF
J: TRBJ2-3; V: TRBV5-1; size: -; D: -; DNA: TGCGCCAGCAGCTTGGCTTATCAGGGAGGAAATACGCAGTATTTT; CDR3: CASSLAYQGGNTQYF
J: TRBJ1-4; V: TRBV25-1; size: many; D: -; DNA: TGTGCCAGCAGGGACGTAGCAACTAATGAAAAACTGTTTTTT; CDR3: CASRDVATNEKLFF
J: TRBJ2-1; V: TRBV20-1; size: few; D: -; DNA: TGCAGTGCTAGCGGGCCGTGGGGTGAGCAGTTCTTC; CDR3: CSASGPWGEQFF
J: TRBJ2-7; V: TRBV3-1; size: -; D: -; DNA: TGTGCCAGCAGCCAATATCCGGGGTCTACCTACGAGCAGTACTTC; CDR3: CASSQYPGSTYEQYF